Given below is one T cell receptor (beta chain) in context. The data originate from a study of blood T cell repertoires in COVID-19. The wider study: Sources were T cells, B-cell-depleted T cells, or PBMCs; the material itself was cDNA or gDNA.

Using immunoSEQ multiplex PCR, the repertoire was profiled, and TCRdb retains in-frame clones only, with some absent. The repertoire holds roughly 67,000 clones, with around 84% as singletons. V was pared by 4 bases and J by 10 bases, with 7 bases of the junction left unmatched. In germline, CDR1 is WNHNN, CDR2 SYGVQD (reference sequence). The CDR3 runs to 15 residues. This receptor was obtained from a man in his forties or fifties with acute or convalescent COVID-19. The chain recombines TRBV10-1 with TRBJ2-1; 13 positions match TRBD2. Sequencing was carried out using peripheral blood. CDR3 in amino acids: CASSAPGTSGTEQFF. DNA of the CDR3: TGCGCCAGCAGTGCCCCAGGGACTAGCGGGACCGAGCAGTTCTTC.